Below, one T cell receptor (beta chain) is given with its context. Libraries were prepared by immunoSEQ multiplex PCR; TCRdb keeps only in-frame clonotypes and omits some of them. The data show roughly 67,000 clones, 70% to 80% seen once. This sample stems from a study of blood T cell repertoires in COVID-19. The CDR3 runs to 17 residues. Germline CDR1 SEHNR, CDR2 FQNEAQ (reference sequence). V lost 0 bases, J lost 0 bases, and 7 bases stayed unmatched. The sequencing sample was made of peripheral blood. The sequence came from a human donor in a cohort sampled during active COVID-19. The chain couples TRBV7-9 to TRBJ1-2; the match to TRBD1 covers 7 bases. The CDR3 DNA reads as TGTGCCAGCAGCTTAGCGGACAGGACCCGAGCTAACTATGGCTACACCTTC. It codes for CASSLADRTRANYGYTF.